This entry describes one T cell receptor beta chain. Trimming removed 5 bases from V and 6 bases from J, with 8 bases in between. CDR1 SGHTA and CDR2 FQGNSA come from the germline V gene. The CDR3 contains 11 residues. RNA extraction and reverse transcription yielded cDNA as sequencing template. TCRdb's copy holds only in-frame clones and misses some; the assay was immunoSEQ multiplex PCR. The sample shows fewer than 250,000 clones, under 80% of them seen only once. This sample is drawn from a study of CD8+ T cells in alopecia areata. As for treatment: oral pan-JAK inhibitor, 5-10 mg twice daily. This rearrangement joins TRBV7-2 to TRBJ2-7; D ambiguous. Sequenced here: CD4+ T cells sorted from blood, sampled around week 50, from a patient treated with tofacitinib. This receptor was taken from a human donor with alopecia areata. As DNA, the CDR3 is TGTGCCAGCAGCCCACGTACCGAGCAGTACTTC. Translating it yields CASSPRTEQYF. Variable domain in full (rest from reference TRBV7-2 and TRBJ2-7): GAGVSQSPSNKVTEKGKDVELRCDPISGHTALYWYRQSLGQGLEFLIYFQGNSAPDKSGLPSDRFSAERTGGSVSTLTIQRTQQEDSAVYLCASSPRTEQYFGPGTRLTVT.